This T cell receptor (beta chain) was found in a study of neoadjuvant anti-PD-1 for oral cavity cancer. Survey sequencing of tumors mostly used 4 to 5 ug DNA, two replicates. Clones were sequenced by immunoSEQ multiplex PCR, and TCRdb holds only the in-frame ones, with some missing. The sample consists of approximately 16,000 clones, 30% to 45% of them appearing once. The CDR3 is made up of 12 amino acids. From germline, CDR1 is MDHEN and CDR2 SYDVKM. V was trimmed by 7 bases and J by 2 bases, leaving 9 bases between them. This sample's time point: after neoadjuvant nivolumab, at surgical resection. The chain combines TRBV28 with TRBJ2-7; D gene ambiguous. This sample comprised tumor tissue, obtained after nivolumab (anti-PD-1) treatment. This sequence was found in a person aged 35-79 years with oral cavity squamous cell carcinoma. The CDR3 region has the DNA TGTGCCAGCAAGGCCGGAACCTACGAGCAGTACTTC. This codes for CASKAGTYEQYF.